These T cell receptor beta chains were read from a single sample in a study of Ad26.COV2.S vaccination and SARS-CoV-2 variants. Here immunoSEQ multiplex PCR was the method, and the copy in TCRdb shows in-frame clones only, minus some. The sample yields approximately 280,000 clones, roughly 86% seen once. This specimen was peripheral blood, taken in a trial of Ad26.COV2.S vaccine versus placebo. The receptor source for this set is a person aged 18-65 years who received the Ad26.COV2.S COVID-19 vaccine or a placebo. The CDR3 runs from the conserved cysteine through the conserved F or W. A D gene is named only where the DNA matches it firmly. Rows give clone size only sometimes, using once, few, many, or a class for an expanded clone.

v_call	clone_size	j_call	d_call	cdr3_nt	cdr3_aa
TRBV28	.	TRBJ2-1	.	TGTGCCAGCAGGCATAGGGGGGACCCAGGCTTAGTGGGCAATGAGCAGTTCTTC	CASRHRGDPGLVGNEQFF
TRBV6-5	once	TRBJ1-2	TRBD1	TGTGCCAGCAGCGCCGGGACAGGGCTATATGGCTACACCTTC	CASSAGTGLYGYTF
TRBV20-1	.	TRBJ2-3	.	TGCAGTGCTAGTAAGGCTACCAGCACAGATACGCAGTATTTT	CSASKATSTDTQYF
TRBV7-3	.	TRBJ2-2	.	TGTGCCAGCAGCTTTAGGCAGGGGGGCACCGGGGAGCTGTTTTTT	CASSFRQGGTGELFF
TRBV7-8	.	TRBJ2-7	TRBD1	TGTGCCAGCAGCCCCCCGGACAGGGGCTACGAGCAGTACTTC	CASSPPDRGYEQYF
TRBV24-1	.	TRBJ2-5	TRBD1	TGTGCCACCAGTGACCGGACAGGGGGGGAGACCCAGTACTTC	CATSDRTGGETQYF
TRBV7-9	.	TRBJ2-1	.	TGTGCCAGCAGCCCCCGTGGGGCGACCTACAATGAGCAGTTCTTC	CASSPRGATYNEQFF
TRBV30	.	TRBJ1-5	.	TGTGCCTGGAGTGTACGACCGGTTCAGCCCCAGCATTTT	CAWSVRPVQPQHF
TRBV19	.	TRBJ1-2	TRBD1	TGTGCCAGTAGGACGACAGGGCGAATGGTTGGCTACACCTTC	CASRTTGRMVGYTF
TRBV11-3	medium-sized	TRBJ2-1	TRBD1	TGTGCCAGCAGCTCCGACAGGGGACACTACAATGAGCAGTTCTTC	CASSSDRGHYNEQFF
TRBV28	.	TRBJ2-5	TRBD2	TGTGCCTGGGGGGGACTAGCGGGAGACGGAGAGACCCAGTACTTC	CAWGGLAGDGETQYF
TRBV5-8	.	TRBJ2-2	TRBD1	TGTGCCAGCAGCTCGGGACAGAAGAACACCGGGGAGCTGTTTTTT	CASSSGQKNTGELFF
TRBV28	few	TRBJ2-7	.	TGTGCCAGCGGTAGGGACGGCAGATACGAGCAGTACTTC	CASGRDGRYEQYF
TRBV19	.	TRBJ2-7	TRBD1	TGTGCCAGTAGTAGGGACAGCCTTTCCTACGAGCAGTACTTC	CASSRDSLSYEQYF
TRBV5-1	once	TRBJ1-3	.	TGCGCCAGCAGCCTTTCGGTGGGCACTCCGGGGCAGGGACCTGGAAACACCATATATTTT	CASSLSVGTPGQGPGNTIYF
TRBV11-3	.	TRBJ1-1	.	TGTGCCAGCAGCTTAGACAGGTACTCTGAAGCTTTCTTT	CASSLDRYSEAFF
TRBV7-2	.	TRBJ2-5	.	TGTGCCAGCAGCTCGACTGGGTCACAAGAGACCCAGTACTTC	CASSSTGSQETQYF
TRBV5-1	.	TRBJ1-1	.	TGCGCCAGCAGCCCCCTTTCCGGGTTTCGGACTTTCTTT	CASSPLSGFRTFF
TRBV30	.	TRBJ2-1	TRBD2	TGTGCCTGGAGTGTACTAGCGGGAGGGAGGGCTGAGCAGTTCTTC	CAWSVLAGGRAEQFF
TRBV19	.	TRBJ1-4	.	TGTGCCAGTACGGACGGCCTACCTAATGAAAAACTGTTTTTT	CASTDGLPNEKLFF
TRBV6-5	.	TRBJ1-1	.	TGTGCCAGCAGTCGGCCCGGGGTTGGGATTCCTGAAGCTTTCTTT	CASSRPGVGIPEAFF
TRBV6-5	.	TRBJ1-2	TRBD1	TGTGCCAGCAGTAGACAGGGGCCAATGTTTGGCTACACCTTC	CASSRQGPMFGYTF
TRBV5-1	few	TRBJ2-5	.	TGCGCCAGCAGCCCCGGTGAGGGCCAAGAGACCCAGTACTTC	CASSPGEGQETQYF